These T cell receptor beta chains were read from a single sample in a study of blood T cell repertoires in COVID-19. Sequencing was performed with immunoSEQ multiplex PCR; in TCRdb, only in-frame clones are kept and a portion is missing. The sample holds about 190,000 clones; about 80% are singletons and the top ten take roughly 14%. Specimen: peripheral blood. The source is a young man with active or convalescent COVID-19. Each CDR3 is given with its conserved first and last residue. D genes are given only for firm matches. Rows may omit the clone size; those that give it use once, few, many or a size class.

d_gene	abundance	v_gene	j_gene	CDR3aa	CDR3nt
.	.	TRBV7-9	TRBJ1-2	CASSAIRRQRRTLEYGYTF	TGTGCCAGCAGCGCCATTAGAAGACAGCGACGGACACTTGAGTATGGCTACACCTTC
TRBD1	.	TRBV5-1	TRBJ1-5	CASSLGTGSLGDQPQHF	TGCGCCAGCAGCCTAGGGACAGGGTCGTTGGGTGATCAGCCCCAGCATTTT
TRBD1	.	TRBV27	TRBJ1-1	CASSAGGTEAFF	TGTGCCAGCAGCGCAGGGGGGACTGAAGCTTTCTTT
TRBD1	.	TRBV15	TRBJ2-5	CATSGTGIKETQYF	TGTGCCACCTCAGGGACAGGGATAAAAGAGACCCAGTACTTC
.	.	TRBV19	TRBJ1-1	CASTPGSTEAFF	TGTGCCAGTACCCCCGGTAGCACTGAAGCTTTCTTT
.	.	TRBV29-1	TRBJ2-3	CSGSQATQYF	TGCAGCGGGTCTCAGGCTACGCAGTATTTT
TRBD1	.	TRBV19	TRBJ1-2	CASSMDRGSYGYTF	TGTGCCAGTAGTATGGACAGGGGATCCTATGGCTACACCTTC
TRBD1	.	TRBV6-5	TRBJ1-2	CASMVDRGHGYTF	TGTGCCAGCATGGTCGACAGGGGGCATGGCTACACCTTC
TRBD1	.	TRBV27	TRBJ1-4	CASSPLLLGQGAGEKLFF	TGTGCCAGCAGCCCCCTCCTCCTGGGGCAGGGGGCAGGGGAAAAACTGTTTTTT
TRBD1	.	TRBV7-3	TRBJ2-2	CATGKTGGANGELFF	TGTGCCACTGGAAAAACAGGGGGCGCGAACGGGGAGCTGTTTTTT
.	.	TRBV2	TRBJ2-5	CASKEAQVIQETQYF	TGTGCCAGCAAGGAGGCACAAGTCATACAAGAGACCCAGTACTTC
TRBD1	.	TRBV13	TRBJ2-5	CASSLRTDRGETQYF	TGTGCCAGCAGCTTAAGGACGGACAGGGGGGAGACCCAGTACTTC
.	.	TRBV4-3	TRBJ1-6	CASSQEKAITGSPLHF	TGCGCCAGCAGCCAAGAGAAAGCCATAACTGGTTCACCCCTCCACTTT
.	few	TRBV3-1/TRBV3-2	TRBJ1-5	CASSQDPGNQPQHF	TGTGCCAGCAGCCAAGATCCCGGCAATCAGCCCCAGCATTTT
TRBD2	.	TRBV7-2	TRBJ2-1	CASSSSGLGFDEQFF	TGTGCCAGCAGCTCCAGCGGACTAGGGTTCGATGAGCAGTTCTTC
.	.	TRBV5-1	TRBJ2-5	CASSSATGRGETQYF	TGCGCCAGCAGCTCGGCAACAGGGAGAGGAGAGACCCAGTACTTC
.	.	TRBV5-5	TRBJ1-3	CASRWGVSGNTIYF	TGTGCCAGCAGGTGGGGGGTCTCTGGAAACACCATATATTTT
.	.	TRBV11-3	TRBJ2-5	CASSSERNSQETQYF	TGTGCCAGCAGTTCGGAGAGGAACTCACAAGAGACCCAGTACTTC
.	.	TRBV7-9	TRBJ2-1	CASSLVSVEAHNEQFF	TGTGCCAGCAGCTTAGTGTCGGTGGAGGCCCACAATGAGCAGTTCTTC
.	.	TRBV10-3	TRBJ1-5	CAISIQGDGRQPQHF	TGTGCCATCAGCATACAGGGAGATGGGAGACAGCCCCAGCATTTT
.	.	TRBV6-5	TRBJ2-2	CASRSAGRTGELFF	TGTGCCAGCAGATCGGCAGGGAGGACCGGGGAGCTGTTTTTT
TRBD2	.	TRBV4-3	TRBJ2-1	CASRDGTSGSNEQFF	TGCGCCAGCAGGGACGGGACTAGCGGGAGTAATGAGCAGTTCTTC
.	.	TRBV28	TRBJ1-4	CASSLFDLATNEKLFF	TGTGCCAGCAGTTTGTTCGACTTAGCAACTAATGAAAAACTGTTTTTT
TRBD1	.	TRBV28	TRBJ2-1	CASSLRQGAYNEQFF	TGTGCCAGCAGTCTGCGACAGGGGGCCTACAATGAGCAGTTCTTC
.	.	TRBV7-8	TRBJ1-4	CASTASTATNEKLFF	TGTGCCAGCACCGCCTCCACGGCAACTAATGAAAAACTGTTTTTT
.	.	TRBV25-1	TRBJ1-1	CASSDRGNTEAFF	TGTGCCAGCAGTGATAGAGGGAACACTGAAGCTTTCTTT
TRBD1	.	TRBV6-2/TRBV6-3	TRBJ1-5	CASSLQGVGNQPQHF	TGTGCCAGCAGTCTCCAGGGGGTAGGCAATCAGCCCCAGCATTTT
.	few	TRBV7-9	TRBJ2-5	CASSHRPDGWQETQYF	TGTGCCAGCAGCCACCGGCCTGACGGGTGGCAAGAGACCCAGTACTTC
.	.	TRBV7-9	TRBJ1-4	CASSFRSPDEKLFF	TGTGCCAGCAGCTTCAGGTCTCCTGATGAAAAACTGTTTTTT
.	.	TRBV27	TRBJ1-1	CASSIPPGEAFF	TGTGCCAGCAGTATACCCCCAGGAGAAGCTTTCTTT
TRBD2	.	TRBV24-1	TRBJ2-5	CATSDQAGLATITGGETQYF	TGTGCCACCAGTGATCAAGCGGGACTAGCGACCATAACGGGAGGGGAGACCCAGTACTTC
TRBD1	.	TRBV3-1/TRBV3-2	TRBJ2-5	CASSQAGQQETQYF	TGTGCCAGCAGCCAAGCGGGACAGCAAGAGACCCAGTACTTC
.	.	TRBV12-3/TRBV12-4	TRBJ1-6	CASRSINSPLHF	TGTGCCAGCAGATCTATTAATTCACCCCTCCACTTT
.	.	TRBV19	TRBJ1-5	CASSMEGGPNQPQHF	TGTGCCAGTAGTATGGAAGGAGGACCGAATCAGCCCCAGCATTTT
.	.	TRBV12-1	TRBJ2-2	CASSFAVGQGTTGELFF	.
.	.	TRBV6-5	TRBJ1-5	CASSYGGRGLNQPQHF	TGTGCCAGCAGTTACGGTGGCAGAGGATTAAATCAGCCCCAGCATTTT
TRBD1	.	TRBV6-7	TRBJ2-2	CASSYEGQGAGNTGELFF	TGTGCCAGCAGTTACGAGGGACAGGGGGCGGGCAACACCGGGGAGCTGTTTTTT
.	.	TRBV2	TRBJ2-1	CASSSPLPGGQQDNEQFF	TGTGCCAGCAGTTCTCCTCTCCCCGGGGGACAGCAAGACAATGAGCAGTTCTTC
.	.	TRBV19	TRBJ1-1	CASSIQAGNTEAFF	TGTGCCAGTAGTATACAGGCAGGGAACACTGAAGCTTTCTTT
TRBD1	.	TRBV4-3	TRBJ2-7	CASSQDRGQGAYEQYF	TGCGCCAGCAGCCAAGATCGGGGACAGGGGGCTTACGAGCAGTACTTC
.	.	TRBV19	TRBJ2-5	CASSIVGQRQETQYF	TGTGCCAGTAGTATAGTTGGACAGAGACAAGAGACCCAGTACTTC
TRBD1	.	TRBV6-5	TRBJ1-1	CASRSTGGAFF	TGTGCCAGCAGGTCGACAGGGGGAGCTTTCTTT
.	.	TRBV6-6	TRBJ1-5	CASSANFNQPQHF	TGTGCCAGCAGTGCGAACTTTAATCAGCCCCAGCATTTT
TRBD2	few	TRBV6-2/TRBV6-3	TRBJ2-1	CASSYGLEYNEQFF	TGTGCCAGCAGTTACGGACTAGAGTACAATGAGCAGTTCTTC
.	.	TRBV18	TRBJ1-1	CASSPPSVNTEAFF	TGTGCCAGCTCACCACCCAGTGTGAACACTGAAGCTTTCTTT
.	.	TRBV3-1/TRBV3-2	TRBJ1-1	CASSQESTEAFF	TGTGCCAGCAGCCAAGAGAGTACTGAAGCTTTCTTT
TRBD1	.	TRBV7-3	TRBJ1-1	CASSPTGNGATEAFF	TGTGCCAGCAGCCCGACAGGGAACGGGGCCACTGAAGCTTTCTTT
.	once	TRBV10-1	TRBJ2-1	CASSEYGNEQFF	TGCGCCAGCAGTGAGTACGGCAATGAGCAGTTCTTC
.	.	TRBV19	TRBJ1-2	CASSIEGAVNYGYTF	TGTGCCAGTAGTATAGAAGGTGCGGTTAACTATGGCTACACCTTC
TRBD2	.	TRBV27	TRBJ2-5	CASSPAGIAGETQYF	TGTGCCAGCAGCCCGGCGGGGATAGCGGGAGAGACCCAGTACTTC